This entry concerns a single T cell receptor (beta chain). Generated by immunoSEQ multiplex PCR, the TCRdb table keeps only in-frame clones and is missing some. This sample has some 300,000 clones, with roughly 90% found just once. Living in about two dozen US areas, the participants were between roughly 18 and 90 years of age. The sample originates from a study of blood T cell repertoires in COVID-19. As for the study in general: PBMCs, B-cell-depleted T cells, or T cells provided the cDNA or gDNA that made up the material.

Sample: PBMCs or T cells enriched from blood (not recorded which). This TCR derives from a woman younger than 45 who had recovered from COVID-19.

The CDR3 loop reads CASSYRIFGRLRNTIYF. Written as DNA, the CDR3 is TGTGCCAGCAGTTACCGAATCTTCGGGAGGCTGAGAAACACCATATATTTT. V and J are TRBV6-2 or TRBV6-3 and TRBJ1-3; D ambiguous. V was pared by 2 bases and J by 5 bases, with 19 bases between. Germline lookup yields CDR1 MNHEY and CDR2 SVGEGT. The CDR3 spans 17 residues.